This TCR beta chain was retrieved from a study of blood T cell repertoires in COVID-19. On the study more broadly: PBMCs, B-cell-depleted T cells, or T cells provided the cDNA or gDNA that made up the material.

While infection was still active, Seattle patients were enrolled and then followed longitudinally. Source study methods: From reference gene primer amplification, estimates of nucleated cell counts were derived. Produced via immunoSEQ multiplex PCR; TCRdb's table is partial and in-frame only. The V and J calls and clone size come from that table; D and trimming were worked out from the DNA. This table holds about 170,000 clones, under 95% found once. Germline V lookup: CDR1 SGHKS, CDR2 YYEKEE (reference sequence). Trimming removed 4 bases at V and 5 bases at J, with 24 bases between. The CDR3 is 17 amino acids.

The chain couples TRBV5-5 to TRBJ2-5; possibly TRBD2 for D (8 bases). This receptor was obtained from a man younger than 35 with COVID-19, enrolled during active disease. Sequencing was carried out using peripheral blood. The CDR3 coding sequence is TGTGCCAGCAGCCCCAAGGGGGCGGGAGGCCATCCGGAGACCCAGTACTTC. This codes for CASSPKGAGGHPETQYF.